These 17 T cell receptor beta chains share one sample of origin, sequenced in a study of cytomegalovirus exposure and HLA in healthy donors. PCR involved 60 Vbeta and 13 Jbeta primers. Data came from immunoSEQ multiplex PCR; TCRdb stores just in-frame clones and leaves some out. The repertoire consists of 150,000 to 200,000 clones, with around 81% occurring once and the leading ten covering about 1.8%. The sequencing input was PBMCs. These TCRs come from a man younger than 30 in good health and CMV-seronegative.

V and J are TRBV15 and TRBJ2-3; the D gene is possibly TRBD1 (6 bases). CDR1 and CDR2 (germline): LNHNV, YYDKDF (reference sequence). V lost 2 bases and J lost 1, with 25 bases in between. CDR3 size: 20 residues. CDR3 region: CATSRSPGRGPYRGTDTQYF. In nucleotides, the CDR3 is TGTGCCACCAGCAGATCCCCCGGGCGAGGGCCGTACAGGGGCACAGATACGCAGTATTTT.

The chain recombines TRBV4-1 with TRBJ2-1; 8 nucleotides align to TRBD1. CDR1 is MGHRA, CDR2 YSYEKL, per germline. The V and J ends lost 4 bases and 7 bases, in that order; junction bases with no gene match: 6. This CDR3 has 14 residues. CDR3 nucleotides: TGCGCCAGCAGCCTGGGACAGGTCGGGAATGAGCAGTTCTTC. This codes for CASSLGQVGNEQFF.

This clone was detected only once. The chain has TRBV4-3 and TRBJ1-1; 7 bases align to TRBD1. V dropped 4 bases and J dropped 5; count of bases not matched to a gene: 4. The CDR3 is 13 residues long. Per the germline V gene, CDR1 is LGHNA and CDR2 is YSLEER. The CDR3 reads CASSPNRGTEAFF. CDR3 DNA: TGCGCCAGCAGCCCAAACAGGGGTACTGAAGCTTTCTTT.

The rearrangement links TRBV18 to TRBJ1-1; 9 bases are a match to TRBD1. CDR3 length equals 15 residues. Unmatched junction bases numbered 5, after V lost 1 base and J lost 5 bases. The germline CDR1 and CDR2 sequences are KGHSH and LQKENI. The CDR3 DNA is TGTGCCAGCTCACCACTACAGGGGGCAGGAACTGAAGCTTTCTTT. Residues: CASSPLQGAGTEAFF.

This chain uses TRBV6-1 with TRBJ1-5; D might be TRBD1 (6 bases). Germline CDR1 reads MNHNS; CDR2 reads SASEGT. The CDR3 covers 13 residues. The germline V and J ends were trimmed by 7 bases and 3 bases, with 10 bases remaining between them. The CDR3 DNA is TGTGCCAGCATACAGGGTTACAATCAGCCCCAGCATTTT. This translates into CASIQGYNQPQHF.

This clone was counted only a few times. This sequence joins TRBV15 and TRBJ1-2; the match to TRBD1 covers 7 bases. Germline CDR1 LNHNV, CDR2 YYDKDF (reference sequence). This CDR3 is built from 14 residues. J gave up 0 bases and V 8 bases, and 6 bases lay outside the gene matches. CDR3 nucleotide sequence: TGTGCCACCGGACAGGACACTTCTAACTATGGCTACACCTTC. It yields the protein CATGQDTSNYGYTF.

V is TRBV6-5 and J is TRBJ2-5; unclear D gene. This CDR3 contains 13 residues. Between the trimmed V and J ends, which lost 2 bases and 5 bases, there was a span of 9 bases. The germline V gene has CDR1 MNHEY and CDR2 SVGAGI. For the CDR3, the DNA is TGTGCCAGCAGTTACGCAGTCAGGGAGACCCAGTACTTC. This codes for CASSYAVRETQYF.

The CDR3 here is CASSSLDDLETQYF. The DNA for the CDR3 is TGTGCCAGCAGCTCACTAGACGATCTAGAGACCCAGTACTTC. The chain links TRBV7-2 to TRBJ2-5, with D tentatively TRBD2 (5 bases). This CDR3 comprises 14 residues. V was trimmed by 4 bases and J by 4 bases, leaving 13 bases between them. The germline CDR1 and CDR2 sequences are SGHTA and FQGNSA. Based on the CDR3 plus reference TRBV7-2 and TRBJ2-5, the full variable domain is GAGVSQSPSNKVTEKGKDVELRCDPISGHTALYWYRQSLGQGLEFLIYFQGNSAPDKSGLPSDRFSAERTGGSVSTLTIQRTQQEDSAVYLCASSSLDDLETQYFGPGTRLLVL.

The V gene is TRBV6-1, the J gene TRBJ1-2; no clear D gene. Trimming pared 1 base from V and 4 bases from J, leaving 7 bases between. CDR1 and CDR2 from the germline V gene are MNHNS and SASEGT. The CDR3 runs to 13 residues. CDR3 loop: CASSEGASYGYTF. CDR3 DNA: TGTGCCAGCAGTGAAGGGGCTTCCTATGGCTACACCTTC.

As regards this clone: One end of the junction fails to match germline, which may point to a read error. The chain recombines TRBV7-9 with TRBJ1-4, with 8 bases identical to TRBD1. In germline, CDR1 is SEHNR, CDR2 FQNEAQ (reference sequence). This CDR3 spans 14 amino acids. CDR3 bases: TGTTCCAGCAGCTTAGGTGGGACAGGAGTAAAACTGTTTTTT. Protein product: CSSSLGGTGVKLFF. The full variable domain, its missing parts supplied by reference TRBV7-9 and TRBJ1-4, is DTGVSQNPRHKITKRGQNVTFRCDPISEHNRLYWYRQTLGQGPEFLTYFQNEAQLEKSRLLSDRFSAERPKGSFSTLEIQRTEQGDSAMYLCSSSLGGTGVKLFFGSGTQLSVL.

The chain recombines TRBV6-6 with TRBJ2-2, with 7 positions matching TRBD2. Losses at the gene ends were 10 bases for V and 4 bases for J; bases not matched to a gene: 6. The CDR3 is made up of 13 amino acids. Germline CDR1 is MNHNY and CDR2 is SVGAGI (reference sequence). The CDR3 DNA sequence: TGTGCCATCAAGCGGGGAGGCACCGGGGAGCTGTTTTTT. Translation gives CAIKRGGTGELFF.

The chain uses TRBV7-2 and TRBJ1-4, with 8 bases lining up with TRBD1. V lost 5 bases and J lost 0; bases outside the gene matches: 11. CDR1 SGHTA and CDR2 FQGNSA come from the germline V gene. This CDR3 contains 18 residues. The CDR3 loop is CASSPGRDRHATNEKLFF. CDR3 DNA: TGTGCCAGCAGCCCAGGCAGGGACAGGCATGCAACTAATGAAAAACTGTTTTTT.

This chain connects TRBV19 to TRBJ2-5, with 8 bases aligning to TRBD2. This CDR3 contains 15 residues. The germline CDR1 and CDR2 sequences are LNHDA and SQIVND (reference sequence). V gave up 8 bases and J gave up 5 bases; unmatched junction bases: 13. The DNA of the CDR3 is TGTGCCAGTTCCAGAGGACTAGCCGTTGGGGAGACCCAGTACTTC. Translating it yields CASSRGLAVGETQYF.

The genes are TRBV28 and TRBJ2-1; 16 bases agree with TRBD2. V trimming: 2 bases; J trimming: 2 bases; junction bases outside the gene matches: 12. This CDR3 has 21 residues. The V gene's germline CDR1 is MDHEN and CDR2 SYDVKM. The CDR3 DNA reads TGTGCCAGCAGTTTACGCCCGGGACTAGCGGGAGGGCCATCGCCCTACAATGAGCAGTTCTTC. The encoded protein is CASSLRPGLAGGPSPYNEQFF.

The rearrangement joins TRBV18 to TRBJ1-3; D remains unclear. The ends were cut back, 3 bases at V and 0 bases at J, with 12 bases in the middle. This CDR3 comprises 16 residues. Germline assignment: CDR1 KGHSH and CDR2 LQKENI. The CDR3 spells CASSPSGGISGNTIYF. CDR3 coding DNA: TGTGCCAGCTCACCGTCGGGAGGGATCTCTGGAAACACCATATATTTT.

V gene TRBV9 combines with J gene TRBJ2-3; TRBD1 might be the D (6 bases). Trimming took 6 bases from V and 3 from J, leaving 14 bases between them. CDR1 SGDLS and CDR2 YYNGEE come from the germline V gene. The CDR3 consists of 14 residues. Written as DNA, the CDR3 is TGTGCCAGCAAGGGGGACCCTGGTACAGATACGCAGTATTTT. This codes for CASKGDPGTDTQYF.

V gene TRBV10-3 combines with J gene TRBJ2-1; D is uncertain. This CDR3 region has 18 residues. V dropped 0 bases and J dropped 1 base, with 16 bases sitting between them. CDR1 is ENHRY and CDR2 is SYGVKD in the germline V gene. CDR3 protein: CAISESIGKRGSYNEQFF. The DNA for the CDR3 is TGTGCCATCAGTGAGTCAATCGGCAAAAGAGGTTCCTACAATGAGCAGTTCTTC.